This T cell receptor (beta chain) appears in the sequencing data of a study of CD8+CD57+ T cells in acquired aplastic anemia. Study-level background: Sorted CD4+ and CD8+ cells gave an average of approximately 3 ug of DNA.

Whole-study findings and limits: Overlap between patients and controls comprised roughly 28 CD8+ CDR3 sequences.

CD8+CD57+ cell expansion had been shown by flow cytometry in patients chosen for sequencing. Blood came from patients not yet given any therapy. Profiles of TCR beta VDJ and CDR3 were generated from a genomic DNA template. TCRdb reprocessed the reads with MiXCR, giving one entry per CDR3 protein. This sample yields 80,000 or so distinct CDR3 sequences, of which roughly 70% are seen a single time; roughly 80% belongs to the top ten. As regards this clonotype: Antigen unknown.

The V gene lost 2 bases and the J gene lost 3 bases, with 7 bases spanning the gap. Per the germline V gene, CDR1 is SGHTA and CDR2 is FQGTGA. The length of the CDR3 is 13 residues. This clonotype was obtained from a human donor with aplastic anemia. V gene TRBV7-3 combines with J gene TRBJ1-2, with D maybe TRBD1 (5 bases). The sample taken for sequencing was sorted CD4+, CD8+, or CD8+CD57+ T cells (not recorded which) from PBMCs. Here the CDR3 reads CASSLARDYGYTF. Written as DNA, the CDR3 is TGTGCCAGCAGCTTAGCCAGGGACTATGGCTACACCTTC.